The next 11 T cell receptor beta chains were all read from a single sample in a study of beta chain features in type 1 diabetes. Reverse transcribing all isolated RNA meant expressed TCRB transcripts were sequenced. Assay used: immunoSEQ multiplex PCR; TCRdb lists only in-frame clones, some missing. Here the sample spans 60,000 to 75,000 clones, more than 45% being singletons. The antigens for these receptors are not known. Study observations and caveats: A moderate, significant TCRB CDR3 shortening appeared in type 1 diabetes across four CD4+ subsets.

The material sequenced was central memory CD4+ T cells from blood. All receptors come from a man under 40 with type 1 diabetes.

This clone was counted only a few times. This CDR3 is also generated by other DNA sequences in the sample. This chain uses TRBV7-9 with TRBJ1-5, with 8 bases matching TRBD1. The CDR3 has 15 residues. Losses at the gene ends were 5 bases for V and 3 bases for J; bases not matched to a gene: 6. CDR1 and CDR2 (germline): SEHNR, FQNEAQ (reference sequence). The CDR3 bases are TGTGCCAGCAGCCCAGGGGGCAGGGACAATCAGCCCCAGCATTTT. This sequence encodes CASSPGGRDNQPQHF.

A word on this clone: Other DNA variants within this sample encode the same CDR3. The chain has TRBV5-1 and TRBJ1-5; perhaps TRBD1 as D (5 bases). The length of the CDR3 is 15 residues. V was clipped by 0 bases and J by 0 bases, with 7 bases between them. From germline, CDR1 is SGHRS and CDR2 YFSETQ. The CDR3 here is CASSLEGLSNQPQHF. CDR3 in DNA: TGCGCCAGCAGCTTGGAGGGGCTTAGCAATCAGCCCCAGCATTTT.

This clone was counted a few times. This sequence joins TRBV10-3 and TRBJ1-2; D unclear. The CDR3 sequence is 14 residues long. V shed 1 base and J shed 0 bases, with 6 bases lying between them. Germline V gene sequence: CDR1 ENHRY, CDR2 SYGVKD. In DNA, the CDR3 is TGTGCCATCAGTGAGTTCGGGGCTAACTATGGCTACACCTTC. It yields the protein CAISEFGANYGYTF.

This clone was picked up a small number of times. The chain has TRBV28 and TRBJ1-2, with D tentatively TRBD1 (6 bases). V dropped 5 bases and J dropped 2 bases, with 12 bases sitting between them. Germline assignment: CDR1 MDHEN and CDR2 SYDVKM. The length of the CDR3 is 14 residues. The CDR3 loop is CASSQGGVNYGYTF. Written as DNA, the CDR3 is TGTGCCAGCAGTCAAGGGGGGGTAAACTATGGCTACACCTTC.

This chain links TRBV6-5 with TRBJ2-7; D possibly corresponds to TRBD1 (5 bases). Germline loops: CDR1 MNHEY, CDR2 SVGAGI. The CDR3 extends over 14 amino acids. Trimming pared 2 bases from V and 3 bases from J, leaving 11 bases between. CDR3 amino acids: CASSYRPTGYEQYF. In DNA form, the CDR3 reads TGTGCCAGCAGTTACCGACCTACAGGCTACGAGCAGTACTTC.

In this sample, this clone turned up a few times. The J gene is TRBJ2-3, the V gene TRBV19; TRBD2 matches 7 bases. V trimming: 6 bases; J trimming: 5 bases; junction bases outside the gene matches: 5. Germline V gene data show CDR1 as LNHDA and CDR2 as SQIVND (reference sequence). The CDR3 is made up of 13 amino acids. CDR3 residues: CASSRGVEDTQYF. The CDR3 DNA reads as TGTGCCAGTAGCCGGGGGGTAGAAGATACGCAGTATTTT.

The chain is built from TRBV21-1 and TRBJ2-4; the table gives TRBD1 as D, unverified against the DNA. TRBV21-1 is a documented pseudogene. This CDR3 comprises 16 residues. CDR3 amino acids: CASSTRQGTSKNIQYF. As DNA, the CDR3 is TGTGCCAGCAGCACGCGACAGGGTACCAGCAAAAACATTCAGTACTTC.

This chain links TRBV5-1 with TRBJ2-1; a possible D gene is TRBD2 (6 bases). The germline V gene encodes CDR1 SGHRS and CDR2 YFSETQ. The V and J ends lost 4 bases and 9 bases respectively, with 8 bases between them. This CDR3 has 11 residues. The CDR3 DNA reads as TGCGCCAGCAGCCTAGCGCGTGAGCAGTTCTTC. This translates into CASSLAREQFF.

This clone was picked up a small number of times. This chain connects TRBV7-9 to TRBJ1-2, with unresolved D. Germline-derived CDR1 and CDR2 are SEHNR and FQNEAQ (reference sequence). Between the trimmed V and J ends, which lost 5 bases and 0 bases, there was a span of 7 bases. The CDR3 loop spans 13 amino acids. CDR3 residues: CASSPTPNYGYTF. The CDR3 DNA reads as TGTGCCAGCAGCCCAACACCTAACTATGGCTACACCTTC.

This clone appeared a few times. The rearrangement joins TRBV19 to TRBJ1-1; 9 nucleotides match TRBD1. The V gene end was trimmed by 5 bases and the J gene end by 4 bases; junction bases not matched to a gene: 5. The CDR3 sequence is 14 residues long. The germline CDR1 and CDR2 sequences are LNHDA and SQIVND (reference sequence). The CDR3 DNA sequence: TGTGCCAGTAGTCCCGGGACAGGGAGCACTGAAGCTTTCTTT. It yields the protein CASSPGTGSTEAFF.

The chain carries TRBV12-5 and TRBJ2-7; 7 bases agree with TRBD2. The V gene end was trimmed by 3 bases and the J gene end by 2 bases; junction bases not matched to a gene: 1. CDR1 is LGHNT, CDR2 FRNRAP, per germline. The CDR3 totals 13 residues. The CDR3 loop is CASGLSGAYEQYF. In nucleotides, the CDR3 is TGTGCTAGTGGTTTAAGCGGGGCCTACGAGCAGTACTTC.